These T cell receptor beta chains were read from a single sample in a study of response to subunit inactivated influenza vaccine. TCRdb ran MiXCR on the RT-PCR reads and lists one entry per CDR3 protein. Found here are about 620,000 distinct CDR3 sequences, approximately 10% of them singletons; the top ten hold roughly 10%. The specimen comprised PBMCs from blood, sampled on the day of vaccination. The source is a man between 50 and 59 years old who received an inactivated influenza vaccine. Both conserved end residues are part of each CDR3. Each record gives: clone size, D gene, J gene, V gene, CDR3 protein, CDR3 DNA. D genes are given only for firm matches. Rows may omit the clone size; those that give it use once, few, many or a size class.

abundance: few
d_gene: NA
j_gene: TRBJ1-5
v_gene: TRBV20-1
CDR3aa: CSASRGKNQPQHF
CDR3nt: TGCAGTGCTAGTCGGGGAAAGAATCAGCCCCAGCATTTT

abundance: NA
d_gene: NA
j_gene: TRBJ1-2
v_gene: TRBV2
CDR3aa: CASSLGQTANYGYTF
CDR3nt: TGTGCCAGCAGTCTCGGACAGACAGCTAACTATGGCTACACCTTC

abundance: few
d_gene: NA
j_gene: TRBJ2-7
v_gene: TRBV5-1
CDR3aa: CASSLWATSSYEQYF
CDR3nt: TGCGCCAGCAGCTTGTGGGCTACGAGCTCCTACGAGCAGTACTTC

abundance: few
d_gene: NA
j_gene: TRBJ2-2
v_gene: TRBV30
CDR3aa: CAWSPLLMNTGELFF
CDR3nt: TGTGCCTGGAGTCCCTTGTTAATGAACACCGGGGAGCTGTTTTTT

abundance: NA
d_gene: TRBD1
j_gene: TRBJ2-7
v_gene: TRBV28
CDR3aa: CASRSGGESYEQYF
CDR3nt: TGTGCCAGCAGGTCAGGGGGCGAGTCCTACGAGCAGTACTTC

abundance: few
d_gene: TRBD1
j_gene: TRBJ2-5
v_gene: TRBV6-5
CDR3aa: CASSWSLMGQGGETQYF
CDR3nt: TGTGCCAGCAGTTGGAGCCTTATGGGACAGGGAGGGGAGACCCAGTACTTC

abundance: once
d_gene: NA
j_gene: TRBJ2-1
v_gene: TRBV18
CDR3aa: CASSPLGERDEQFF
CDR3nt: TGTGCCAGCTCACCACTGGGGGAAAGGGATGAGCAGTTCTTC

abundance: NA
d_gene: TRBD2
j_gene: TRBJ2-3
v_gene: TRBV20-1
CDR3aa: CSARDVGRATDTQYF
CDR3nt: TGCAGTGCTAGAGATGTAGGGAGGGCCACAGATACGCAGTATTTT

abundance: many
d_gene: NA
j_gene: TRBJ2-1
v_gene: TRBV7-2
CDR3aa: CASSLRQNNEQFF
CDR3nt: TGTGCCAGCAGCTTAAGGCAAAACAATGAGCAGTTCTTC

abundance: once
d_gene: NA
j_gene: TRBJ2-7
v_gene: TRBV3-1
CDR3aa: CASSRLGVPYEQYF
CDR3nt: TGTGCCAGCAGCCGACTTGGGGTTCCCTACGAGCAGTACTTC

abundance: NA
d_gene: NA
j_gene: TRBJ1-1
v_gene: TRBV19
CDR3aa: CASSIFPRVGGTEAFF
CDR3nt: TGTGCCAGTAGTATTTTTCCCCGGGTAGGCGGCACTGAAGCTTTCTTT

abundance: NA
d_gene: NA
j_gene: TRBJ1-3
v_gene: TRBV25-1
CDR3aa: CASSFSTSGNTIYF
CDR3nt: TGTGCCAGCAGTTTCAGTACCTCTGGAAACACCATATATTTT

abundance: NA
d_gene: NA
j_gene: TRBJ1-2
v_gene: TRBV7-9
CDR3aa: CASSLAGGANYGYTF
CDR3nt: TGTGCCAGCAGCTTAGCTGGGGGAGCTAACTATGGCTACACCTTC

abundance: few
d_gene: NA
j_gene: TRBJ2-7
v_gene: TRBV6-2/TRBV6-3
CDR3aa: CASIEPGLAYEQYF
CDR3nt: TGTGCCAGCATCGAGCCGGGGCTTGCCTACGAGCAGTACTTC

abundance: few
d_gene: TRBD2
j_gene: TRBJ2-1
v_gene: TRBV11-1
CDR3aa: CASNPAGGDEQFF
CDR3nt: TGTGCCAGCAACCCAGCGGGAGGGGATGAGCAGTTCTTC

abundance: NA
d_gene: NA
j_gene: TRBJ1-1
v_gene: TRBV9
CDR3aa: CASSVAVMNTEAFF
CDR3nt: TGTGCCAGCAGCGTAGCGGTTATGAACACTGAAGCTTTCTTT

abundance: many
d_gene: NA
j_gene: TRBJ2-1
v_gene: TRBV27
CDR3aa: CASSLIGNEQFF
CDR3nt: TGTGCCAGCAGTTTAATCGGGAATGAGCAGTTCTTC

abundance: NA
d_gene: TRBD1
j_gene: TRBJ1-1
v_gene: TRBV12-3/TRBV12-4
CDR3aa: CASSRGTALNTEAFF
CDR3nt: TGTGCCAGCAGCCGTGGGACAGCCTTGAACACTGAAGCTTTCTTT

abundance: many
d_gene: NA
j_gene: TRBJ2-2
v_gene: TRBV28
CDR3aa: CASSLAPSANTGELFF
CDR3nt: TGTGCCAGCAGTTTAGCGCCTTCGGCGAACACCGGGGAGCTGTTTTTT

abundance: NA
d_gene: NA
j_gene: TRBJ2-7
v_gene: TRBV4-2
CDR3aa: CASSQPPGAGLPEQYF
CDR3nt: TGTGCCAGCAGCCAACCCCCAGGAGCGGGTCTCCCAGAGCAGTACTTC

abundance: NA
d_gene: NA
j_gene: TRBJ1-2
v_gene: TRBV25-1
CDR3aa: CASSEGRGYTF
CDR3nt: TGTGCCAGCAGTGAGGGTAGGGGCTACACCTTC

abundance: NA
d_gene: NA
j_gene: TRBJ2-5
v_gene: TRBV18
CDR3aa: CASSAGRGRTQYF
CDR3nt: TGTGCCAGCTCCGCTGGACGAGGCCGAACCCAGTACTTC

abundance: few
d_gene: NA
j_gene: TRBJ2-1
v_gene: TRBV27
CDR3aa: CASSHISSYNEQFF
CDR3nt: TGTGCCAGCAGTCATATAAGCTCCTACAATGAGCAGTTCTTC

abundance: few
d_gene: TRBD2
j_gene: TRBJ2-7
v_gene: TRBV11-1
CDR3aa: CASSRLGGSSGSIHEQYF
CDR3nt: TGTGCCAGCAGCCGCCTCGGGGGGTCTAGCGGGAGTATTCACGAGCAGTACTTC

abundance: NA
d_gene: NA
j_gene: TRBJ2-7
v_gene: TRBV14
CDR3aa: CASSQDFRGEQYF
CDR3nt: TGTGCCAGCAGCCAAGATTTTAGGGGAGAGCAGTACTTC

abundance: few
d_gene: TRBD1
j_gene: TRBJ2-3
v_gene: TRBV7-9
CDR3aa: CASRLEQGLTDTQYF
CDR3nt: TGTGCCAGCAGATTGGAACAGGGGCTCACAGATACGCAGTATTTT

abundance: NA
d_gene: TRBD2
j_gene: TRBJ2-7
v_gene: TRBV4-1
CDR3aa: CASSQVTSGGSPGEQYF
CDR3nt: TGCGCCAGCAGCCAAGTAACTAGCGGGGGCTCTCCAGGAGAGCAGTACTTC

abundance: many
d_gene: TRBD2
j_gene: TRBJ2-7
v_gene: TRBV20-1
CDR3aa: CSARDSSGGPPYF
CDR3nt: TGCAGTGCTAGAGATTCGTCGGGAGGGCCCCCGTACTTC

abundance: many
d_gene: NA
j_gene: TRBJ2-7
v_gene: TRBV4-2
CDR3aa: CASSQDLWLSSYEQYF
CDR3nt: TGTGCCAGCAGCCAAGATCTATGGCTATCCTCCTACGAGCAGTACTTC

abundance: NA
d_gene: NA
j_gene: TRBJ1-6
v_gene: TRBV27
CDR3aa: CASSPDRRTQNSPLHF
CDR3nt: TGTGCCAGCAGTCCTGACCGACGGACTCAGAATTCACCCCTCCACTTT

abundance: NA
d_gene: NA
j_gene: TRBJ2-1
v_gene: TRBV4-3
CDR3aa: CASSLTPGTSNEQFF
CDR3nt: TGCGCCAGCAGCCTAACCCCAGGGACCTCCAATGAGCAGTTCTTC

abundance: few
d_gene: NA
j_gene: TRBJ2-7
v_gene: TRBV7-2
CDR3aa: CASSLLGLSSYEQYF
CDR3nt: TGTGCCAGCAGCTTACTTGGGCTGAGCTCCTACGAGCAGTACTTC

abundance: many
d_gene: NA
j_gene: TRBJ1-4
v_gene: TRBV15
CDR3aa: CATSRTSGTNEKLFF
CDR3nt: TGTGCCACCAGCAGAACCAGTGGGACTAATGAAAAACTGTTTTTT

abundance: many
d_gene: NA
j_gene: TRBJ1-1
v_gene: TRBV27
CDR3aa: CASSFPGGFEAFF
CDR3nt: TGTGCCAGCAGTTTTCCGGGGGGGTTTGAAGCTTTCTTT

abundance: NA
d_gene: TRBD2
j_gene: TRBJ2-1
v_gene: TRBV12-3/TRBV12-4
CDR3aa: CASSFQRRGTSPEQFF
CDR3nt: TGTGCCAGCAGTTTCCAAAGAAGGGGGACTAGTCCCGAGCAGTTCTTC

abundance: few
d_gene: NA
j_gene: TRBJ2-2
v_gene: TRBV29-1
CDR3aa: CSVGQGVIPGELFF
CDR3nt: TGCAGCGTAGGGCAGGGCGTAATTCCCGGGGAGCTGTTTTTT

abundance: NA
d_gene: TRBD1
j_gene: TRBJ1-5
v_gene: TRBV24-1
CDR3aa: CATSDPAAGGGQPQHF
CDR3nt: TGTGCCACCAGTGACCCGGCGGCAGGGGGGGGTCAGCCCCAGCATTTT

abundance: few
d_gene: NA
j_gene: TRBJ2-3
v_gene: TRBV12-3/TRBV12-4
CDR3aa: CASSLSMFVPSYDTQYF
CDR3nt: TGTGCCAGCAGTTTATCTATGTTTGTGCCCTCTTACGATACGCAGTATTTT

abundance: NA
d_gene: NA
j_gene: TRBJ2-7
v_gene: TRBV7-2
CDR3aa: CASSLGWAEFGDEQYF
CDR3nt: TGTGCCAGCAGCTTAGGTTGGGCGGAGTTTGGCGACGAGCAGTACTTC